The 27 T cell receptor beta chains given below trace back to one sample, sequenced in a study of cytomegalovirus exposure and HLA in healthy donors (TCRdb year 2017). Library method: the immunoSEQ multiplex PCR assay. For the multiplex PCR, a mixture combining 60 forward primers for TCR Vbeta segments and 13 reverse primers for TCR Jbeta segments was used. The table comes from immuneACCESS by way of TCRdb, which keeps in-frame sequences with V and J called. Part of the clones is missing from these tables; in studies checked, under half for an unresolved V gene and the rest for unknown reasons. Counted in this sample were tens of thousands of clones; around 82% of them appeared once. The top ten hold under 3.5% of the sample. Material for sequencing was PBMCs. The receptors stem from a woman aged 18-29 years in good health and CMV-seronegative.

A remark on this clone: A read error may account for a junction end that differs from germline. The V and J genes are TRBV27 and TRBJ2-6; 8 nucleotides line up with TRBD1. Germline V gives CDR1 MNHEY, CDR2 SMNVEV (reference sequence). The CDR3 totals 17 residues. CDR3 nucleotides: TGTGCCAGCAGTCGGACAGGGATTTTGTCTGGGGCCAACGGCCTGACTTTC. Encoded protein: CASSRTGILSGANGLTF. The full variable domain, its missing parts supplied by reference TRBV27 and TRBJ2-6, is EAQVTQNPRYLITVTGKKLTVTCSQNMNHEYMSWYRQDPGLGLRQIYYSMNVEVTDKGDVPEGYKVSRKEKRNFPLILESPSPNQTSLYFCASSRTGILSGANGLTFGAGSRLTVL.

This clone is judged medium-sized. This chain links TRBV6-4 with TRBJ2-2; D ambiguous. The CDR3 sequence is 13 residues long. Trimming took off 0 bases at V and 4 bases at J, with 3 bases between the two ends. CDR1 and CDR2 from the germline V gene are MRHNA and SNTAGT. The CDR3 nucleotides are TGTGCCAGCAGTGACTCGAGCACCGGGGAGCTGTTTTTT. It translates to CASSDSSTGELFF.

The CDR3 loop reads CASSPQGQANTGELFF. The CDR3 DNA sequence: TGTGCCAGCTCACCACAGGGACAGGCGAACACCGGGGAGCTGTTTTTT. J is TRBJ2-2 and V is TRBV18; 8 nucleotides line up with TRBD1. The CDR3 totals 16 residues. Germline assignment: CDR1 KGHSH and CDR2 LQKENI. J was trimmed by 0 bases and V by 1 base; bases with no gene match: 1.

The J gene is TRBJ2-3, the V gene TRBV28, with 10 bases that match TRBD2. Germline V lookup: CDR1 MDHEN, CDR2 SYDVKM. V lost 5 bases to trimming and J lost 2 bases; unmatched junction nucleotides: 10. The CDR3 has 17 residues. CDR3 coding DNA: TGTGCCAGCAGTCGACCCCCGGGACTAGCGATCACAGATACGCAGTATTTT. This encodes CASSRPPGLAITDTQYF.

The chain joins TRBV6-1 to TRBJ2-1; 8 bases agree with TRBD2. Trimming took 2 bases from V and 3 from J; bases not matched to a gene: 6. The CDR3 extends over 16 amino acids. CDR1 and CDR2 from the germline V gene are MNHNS and SASEGT. CDR3 loop: CASSEYGSGIYNEQFF. CDR3 DNA sequence: TGTGCCAGCAGTGAATATGGTAGCGGGATCTACAATGAGCAGTTCTTC.

The chain joins TRBV5-4 to TRBJ1-2; TRBD1 matches at 7 bases. CDR3 length: 13 residues. V was clipped by 4 bases and J by 6 bases; unmatched bases: 6. Germline V gene lookup returns CDR1 SGHNT and CDR2 YYREEE (reference sequence). The CDR3 sequence: CASSPGGRDGYTF. CDR3 DNA: TGTGCCAGCAGCCCAGGGGGTCGGGATGGCTACACCTTC.

The rearrangement uses TRBV15 and TRBJ1-2; D unclear. V dropped 3 bases and J dropped 6 bases, with 5 bases sitting between them. The CDR3 spans 11 residues. Germline CDR1 and CDR2: LNHNV and YYDKDF (reference sequence). In nucleotides, the CDR3 is TGTGCCACCAGCAGGGGCCATGGCTACACCTTC. This codes for CATSRGHGYTF.

On this clone: Its ends do not fully match the called genes, so a read error is possible. The gene calls are TRBV11-2 and TRBJ2-4, with 7 positions matching TRBD2. From germline, CDR1 is SGHAT and CDR2 FQNNGV. CDR3 length: 13 amino acids. CDR3 sequence (DNA): TGTGCCAGCAACTTAGAGCGGGGTAACATTCAGTACTTC. Protein: CASNLERGNIQYF. The whole variable domain, filled in from reference TRBV11-2 and TRBJ2-4, reads EAGVAQSPRYKIIEKRQSVAFWCNPISGHATLYWYQQILGQGPKLLIQFQNNGVVDDSQLPKDRFSAERLKGVDSTLKIQPAKLEDSAVYLCASNLERGNIQYFGAGTRLSVL.

The chain couples TRBV28 to TRBJ2-7, with D possibly TRBD1 on 6 matching bases. Trimming pared 8 bases from V and 1 base from J, leaving 12 bases between. Per the germline V gene, CDR1 is MDHEN and CDR2 is SYDVKM. The CDR3 loop spans 13 amino acids. CDR3 DNA sequence: TGTGCCAGCCGGACAGTTAATTCCTACGAGCAGTACTTC. As protein: CASRTVNSYEQYF.

The chain combines TRBV28 with TRBJ2-5; a weak D match, TRBD1 (6 bases). Germline CDR1 is MDHEN and CDR2 is SYDVKM. The CDR3 loop spans 14 amino acids. Trimming took 2 bases from V and 4 from J, leaving 11 bases between them. The CDR3 protein is CASSLGRGRETQYF. CDR3 sequence (DNA): TGTGCCAGCAGTTTAGGCAGGGGAAGAGAGACCCAGTACTTC.

This clone was recorded a few times. The chain uses TRBV28 and TRBJ1-6; D is undetermined. Germline lookup yields CDR1 MDHEN and CDR2 SYDVKM. V lost 7 bases and J lost 0, with 7 bases in between. The CDR3 totals 14 residues. Written as DNA, the CDR3 is TGTGCCAGCATCTCCGGCTCCTATAATTCACCCCTCCACTTT. Translation: CASISGSYNSPLHF. Based on the CDR3 plus reference TRBV28 and TRBJ1-6, the full variable domain is DVKVTQSSRYLVKRTGEKVFLECVQDMDHENMFWYRQDPGLGLRLIYFSYDVKMKEKGDIPEGYSVSREKKERFSLILESASTNQTSMYLCASISGSYNSPLHFGNGTRLTVT.

The J gene is TRBJ2-7, the V gene TRBV15; maybe TRBD1 (6 bases). V was shortened by 3 bases and J by 5 bases, with 17 bases between the two germline ends. The germline gives CDR1 LNHNV, CDR2 YYDKDF (reference sequence). CDR3 size: 15 residues. CDR3 sequence reads: CATSREPGRQDEQYF. The CDR3, as DNA: TGTGCCACCAGCAGGGAACCGGGACGACAGGACGAGCAGTACTTC.

The genes are TRBV27 and TRBJ1-1; 9 positions agree with TRBD1. Germline-derived CDR1 and CDR2 are MNHEY and SMNVEV (reference sequence). J was trimmed by 3 bases and V by 5 bases; bases with no gene match: 1. This CDR3 region has 13 residues. The CDR3 nucleotides read TGTGCCAGCAGTGACAGGGGGTACACTGAAGCTTTCTTT. As protein: CASSDRGYTEAFF.

The J gene is TRBJ1-1, the V gene TRBV21-1. TRBV21-1 constitutes a pseudogene. The CDR3 sequence is 16 residues long. The CDR3 is CASSKGRGARGTEAFF. CDR3 DNA sequence: TGTGCCAGCAGCAAAGGGCGGGGGGCGCGTGGCACTGAAGCTTTCTTT.

This chain joins TRBV27 and TRBJ2-1, with D perhaps matching TRBD2 (7 bases). Germline CDR1 reads MNHEY; CDR2 reads SMNVEV (reference sequence). This CDR3 contains 17 residues. Trimming pared 2 bases from V and 6 bases from J, leaving 20 bases between. The CDR3 DNA sequence: TGTGCCAGCAGTTTAATGGCCCCGTACAGGGAGGGCAATGAGCAGTTCTTC. Encoded protein: CASSLMAPYREGNEQFF.

The chain recombines TRBV27 with TRBJ1-1, with 7 positions matching TRBD1. The CDR3 runs to 13 residues. J was trimmed by 0 bases and V by 6 bases; bases with no gene match: 1. Germline CDR1 MNHEY, CDR2 SMNVEV (reference sequence). Here the CDR3 reads CASSRGLNTEAFF. For the CDR3, the DNA is TGTGCCAGCAGCAGGGGGTTGAACACTGAAGCTTTCTTT.

Only a few counts were recorded for this clone. The CDR3 DNA is TGTGCCAGCCGCCAGACTGAAAACTATGGCTACACCTTC. Amino acids: CASRQTENYGYTF. The V gene is TRBV2, the J gene TRBJ1-2; D is undetermined. Trimming took off 8 bases at V and 2 bases at J, with 12 bases between the two ends. CDR1 SNHLY and CDR2 FYNNEI come from the germline V gene. The CDR3 is 13 amino acids.

This chain joins TRBV27 and TRBJ2-1, with 9 bases that match TRBD1. The CDR3 has 14 amino acids. The trim removed 7 bases at V and 4 bases at J, leaving 5 bases unmatched. Germline V gene lookup returns CDR1 MNHEY and CDR2 SMNVEV (reference sequence). CDR3 region: CASTTGTGYNEQFF. The CDR3 DNA reads TGTGCCAGCACTACCGGGACAGGGTACAATGAGCAGTTCTTC.

The rearrangement joins TRBV4-1 to TRBJ1-5, with D possibly TRBD1 on 5 matching bases. Per germline, CDR1 MGHRA and CDR2 YSYEKL. The ends were cut back, 0 bases at V and 7 bases at J, with 10 bases in the middle. This CDR3 has 14 residues. The CDR3 sequence is CASSQDGGKQPQHF. CDR3 sequence (DNA): TGCGCCAGCAGCCAAGACGGGGGGAAACAGCCCCAGCATTTT.

The chain carries TRBV7-2 and TRBJ2-1, with 10 positions matching TRBD2. Per germline, CDR1 SGHTA and CDR2 FQGNSA. V trimming: 4 bases; J trimming: 7 bases; junction bases outside the gene matches: 7. The CDR3 runs to 15 residues. In nucleotides, the CDR3 is TGTGCCAGCAGCTCCTGGACTAGCGGTTTGAATGAGCAGTTCTTC. Encoded protein: CASSSWTSGLNEQFF. The complete variable domain, with remaining parts taken from reference TRBV7-2 and TRBJ2-1, reads GAGVSQSPSNKVTEKGKDVELRCDPISGHTALYWYRQSLGQGLEFLIYFQGNSAPDKSGLPSDRFSAERTGGSVSTLTIQRTQQEDSAVYLCASSSWTSGLNEQFFGPGTRLTVL.

V and J are TRBV30 and TRBJ2-7; D not resolved. Trimming removed 1 base at V and 2 bases at J, with 9 bases between. Germline-derived CDR1 and CDR2 are GTSNPN and SVGIG (reference sequence). The CDR3 has 13 residues. The DNA for the CDR3 is TGTGCCTGGAGTGGTCCAGGTACCTACGAGCAGTACTTC. Translated, it gives CAWSGPGTYEQYF.

CDR3 residues: CASSLGGTPVDEQFF. CDR3 coding DNA: TGTGCCAGCAGCTTAGGCGGGACCCCGGTGGATGAGCAGTTCTTC. This rearrangement joins TRBV7-3 to TRBJ2-1; tentative D call: TRBD2 (6 bases). Germline CDR1 reads SGHTA; CDR2 reads FQGTGA. V lost 2 bases, J lost 8 bases, and 16 bases lay in between. The CDR3 sequence is 15 residues long.

The V and J genes are TRBV7-2 and TRBJ1-5, with TRBD1 matching 9 bases. Trimming took 6 bases from V and 6 from J; bases not matched to a gene: 9. Germline CDR1 reads SGHTA; CDR2 reads FQGNSA. There are 15 residues in the CDR3. CDR3 in DNA: TGTGCCAGCAGAGATGGGACAGGGACTGTTCAGCCCCAGCATTTT. Amino acids: CASRDGTGTVQPQHF.

The rearrangement joins TRBV4-2 to TRBJ2-2, with a possible D match to TRBD2 (5 bases). The germline V and J ends were trimmed by 1 base and 1 base, with 13 bases remaining between them. CDR1 is LGHNA and CDR2 is YNFKEQ in the germline V gene. The CDR3 is made up of 17 amino acids. The DNA for the CDR3 is TGTGCCAGCAGCCAAGTTGAGGGCAGAGAGAACACCGGGGAGCTGTTTTTT. It is translated as CASSQVEGRENTGELFF.

The chain couples TRBV19 to TRBJ1-5; D remains unclear. Germline lookup yields CDR1 LNHDA and CDR2 SQIVND (reference sequence). The ends were cut back, 9 bases at V and 1 base at J, with 13 bases in the middle. CDR3 size: 14 residues. CDR3 in DNA: TGTGCCAGCAGAGGCGCGCAGAGCAATCAGCCCCAGCATTTT. Protein sequence: CASRGAQSNQPQHF. The full variable domain, rest sourced from reference TRBV19 and TRBJ1-5, is DGGITQSPKYLFRKEGQNVTLSCEQNLNHDAMYWYRQDPGQGLRLIYYSQIVNDFQKGDIAEGYSVSREKKESFPLTVTSAQKNPTAFYLCASRGAQSNQPQHFGDGTRLSIL.

V and J are TRBV14 and TRBJ2-7; no definite D call. Per the germline V gene, CDR1 is SGHDN and CDR2 is FVKESK. Trimming removed 0 bases at V and 1 base at J, with 4 bases between. The CDR3 is 13 amino acids. CDR3 nucleotide sequence: TGTGCCAGCAGCCAAGACCCTTCCTACGAGCAGTACTTC. Translating gives CASSQDPSYEQYF.

The rearrangement joins TRBV11-2 to TRBJ1-4; 9 positions match TRBD1. Germline assignment: CDR1 SGHAT and CDR2 FQNNGV. This CDR3 has 13 residues. Trimming at V came to 3 bases and at J to 12 bases, leaving 5 bases not matched to a gene. For the CDR3, the DNA is TGTGCCAGCAGCTTTGGACAGGGGACGCAACTGTTTTTT. Translated, it gives CASSFGQGTQLFF.